The rows below give T cell receptor beta chains drawn from one sample of a study of Graves' ophthalmopathy and Graves' hyperthyroidism. TCRdb re-called the multiplex PCR reads through MiXCR, storing one row per CDR3 protein. The sample has about 400,000 distinct CDR3 sequences; over 15% are singletons. Sequenced sample: peripheral blood. These receptors originate from a woman aged 18-30 years with stable Graves' hyperthyroidism. Each CDR3 is given with its conserved first and last residue. The order of the fields is J gene, V gene, D gene, clone size, CDR3 protein, CDR3 DNA. The D gene is left open where the match is weak. Clone size is stated in some rows and not others, as once, few, many or a class when expanded.

TRBJ1-1,TRBV11-2,.,many,CASSLEGGGRDTEAFF,TGTGCCAGCAGCTTAGAGGGGGGAGGGAGGGACACTGAAGCTTTCTTT
TRBJ2-5,TRBV18,.,few,CASSPQKQGWETQYF,TGTGCCAGCTCACCGCAGAAGCAGGGTTGGGAGACCCAGTACTTC
TRBJ2-2,TRBV5-1,.,many,CASSLEGRTGELFF,TGCGCCAGCAGCTTGGAAGGGCGCACCGGGGAGCTGTTTTTT
TRBJ2-5,TRBV6-5,.,.,CASSYTRFQGTQYF,TGTGCCAGCAGTTACACGCGGTTCCAAGGGACCCAGTACTTC
TRBJ2-7,TRBV7-9,.,.,CASSFGTSSEQYF,TGTGCCAGCAGCTTTGGGACCTCGAGCGAGCAGTACTTC
TRBJ2-7,TRBV18,TRBD2,few,CASSPSGGKTYEQYF,TGTGCCAGCTCACCTTCGGGGGGAAAGACTTACGAGCAGTACTTC
TRBJ2-7,TRBV12-3/TRBV12-4,.,many,CASSPGVIYEQYF,TGTGCCAGCAGCCCAGGGGTAATCTACGAGCAGTACTTC
TRBJ2-5,TRBV24-1,TRBD1,many,CATSGRQGTQYF,TGTGCCACCAGTGGTAGACAGGGGACCCAGTACTTC
TRBJ2-6,TRBV6-1,TRBD1,.,CASRETGGPGANVLTF,TGTGCCAGCAGGGAGACAGGGGGCCCTGGGGCCAACGTCCTGACTTTC
TRBJ1-5,TRBV12-3/TRBV12-4,.,many,CASSFHLGGNLQPQHF,TGTGCCAGCAGTTTTCATCTGGGGGGAAATCTACAGCCCCAGCATTTT
TRBJ1-5,TRBV19,.,many,CASSIQVVSNQPQHF,TGTGCCAGTAGTATCCAGGTCGTAAGCAATCAGCCCCAGCATTTT